This T cell receptor (beta chain) was captured in a study of response to subunit inactivated influenza vaccine. A single record per CDR3 protein comes from TCRdb applying MiXCR to the RT-PCR reads. The sample gives around 170,000 distinct CDR3 sequences, around 10% of which show up once; approximately 35% is in the top ten. Per the germline V gene, CDR1 is LGHNA and CDR2 is YSLEER. V shed 3 bases and J shed 2 bases, with 11 bases lying between them. The CDR3 is made up of 14 amino acids. This clonotype appeared many times. The source was CD8+ T cells sorted from PBMCs, collected 23 months after vaccination. The gene calls are TRBV4-3 and TRBJ2-7, with D perhaps being TRBD1 or TRBD2 (5 bases each). The sequence was collected from a man in his fifties or sixties who received an inactivated influenza vaccine. CDR3 nucleotide sequence: TGCGCCAGCAGCCAGGGGGACGGGACCTACGAGCAGTACTTC. Translation: CASSQGDGTYEQYF.